This T cell receptor (beta chain) was captured by sequencing in a study of vaccination and CD4 T cells after COVID-19. V dropped 5 bases and J dropped 6 bases, with 8 bases sitting between them. The CDR3 consists of 12 residues. In germline, CDR1 is SGHVS, CDR2 FQNEAQ. This clonotype was picked up a small number of times. The antigen is unknown. Specified treatment: approximately 11-day PBMC culture with coronavirus spike peptide pools or control peptides (ViraFEST assay). It was before the COVID-19 pandemic (2011-2018) that the unexposed donor's CD4+ T cells were collected. Cultured CD4+ T cell DNA underwent sequencing with the Oncomine TCR Beta short-read assay. From cultured CD4+ T cells, genomic DNA was extracted. TCRdb re-derived calls from the PCR reads in MiXCR, one entry per CDR3 protein. In the table there are more than 9,500 distinct CDR3 sequences, around 37% of which are singletons.

The chain uses TRBV7-8 and TRBJ1-5, with TRBD1 as a possible D gene (6 bases). The clonotype originates from a human donor in good health. The sample taken for sequencing was CD4+ T cells from blood, cultured in vitro. CDR3 sequence (DNA): TGTGCCAGCAGCAGGGGGGTTCAGCCCCAGCATTTT. Its translation is CASSRGVQPQHF.